Each of the 27 T cell receptor beta chains below was sequenced from the same sample in a study of cytomegalovirus exposure and HLA in healthy donors. PCR involved 60 Vbeta and 13 Jbeta primers. The assay was immunoSEQ multiplex PCR, and TCRdb's table has in-frame clones only and misses some. The table records about 200,000 clones, 75% to 90% of them present only once. The sequenced material came from PBMCs. These TCRs come from a woman between 25 and 40 years old in good health and CMV-seronegative.

For the CDR3, the DNA is TGCGCCAGCAGCCAAGATACAGGATACAATGAGCAGTTCTTC. This codes for CASSQDTGYNEQFF. The rearrangement links TRBV4-1 to TRBJ2-1; D is perhaps TRBD1 (5 bases). The CDR3 has 14 residues. From germline, CDR1 is MGHRA and CDR2 YSYEKL. V was clipped by 0 bases and J by 4 bases, with 7 bases between them.

J is TRBJ1-5 and V is TRBV2, with unresolved D. The germline CDR1 and CDR2 sequences are SNHLY and FYNNEI. V lost 8 bases and J lost 0, with 17 bases in between. The CDR3 consists of 16 residues. CDR3 coding DNA: TGTGCCAGCGGCCTGGAGGGCCCCTATAGCAATCAGCCCCAGCATTTT. Its translation: CASGLEGPYSNQPQHF.

A remark on this clone: The junction and the germline gene differ at one end; a read error may be behind it. CDR3 sequence: CASSAFPGIEQYF. The DNA for the CDR3 is TGTGCTAGCAGCGCGTTCCCAGGGATCGAGCAGTACTTC. The chain links TRBV7-7 to TRBJ2-7, with a weak D call TRBD1 (5 bases). The germline CDR1 and CDR2 sequences are SSHAT and FNYEAQ (reference sequence). This CDR3 region has 13 residues.

The V gene is TRBV28, the J gene TRBJ2-7; 8 bases map to TRBD2. Losses at the gene ends were 10 bases for V and 4 bases for J; bases not matched to a gene: 9. The CDR3 is 13 residues long. Per the germline V gene, CDR1 is MDHEN and CDR2 is SYDVKM. CDR3 bases: TGTGCCACCTCTTTCGGGAGGGCTTACGAGCAGTACTTC. This gives the protein CATSFGRAYEQYF.

In nucleotides, the CDR3 is TGCAGCGTTGTTGGGAGGTCGAACACTGAAGCTTTCTTT. Its translation: CSVVGRSNTEAFF. The chain links TRBV29-1 to TRBJ1-1, with no clear D. The CDR3 is 13 residues long. Germline-derived CDR1 and CDR2 are SQVTM and ANQGSEA. The V and J ends lost 4 bases and 1 base respectively, with 10 bases between them.

The chain employs TRBV11-2 and TRBJ2-7; 9 bases are a match to TRBD2. The germline V gene has CDR1 SGHAT and CDR2 FQNNGV. The CDR3 consists of 16 residues. V shed 4 bases, J shed 3 bases, and the junction held 10 bases outside the gene matches. The chain's CDR3 is CASSSYAGGILYEQYF. The CDR3 bases are TGTGCCAGCAGCTCGTATGCGGGGGGGATCCTCTACGAGCAGTACTTC.

The V and J genes are TRBV2 and TRBJ2-5; 10 nucleotides align to TRBD2. Per the germline V gene, CDR1 is SNHLY and CDR2 is FYNNEI. The V and J ends lost 6 bases and 4 bases, in that order; junction bases with no gene match: 20. The CDR3 sequence is 19 residues long. This CDR3 reads CASRIAIGTSVRGRETQYF. In DNA form, the CDR3 reads TGTGCCAGCAGAATAGCAATAGGGACTAGCGTTAGAGGCAGAGAGACCCAGTACTTC. The whole variable domain, filled in from reference TRBV2 and TRBJ2-5, reads EPEVTQTPSHQVTQMGQEVILRCVPISNHLYFYWYRQILGQKVEFLVSFYNNEISEKSEIFDDQFSVERPDGSNFTLKIRSTKLEDSAMYFCASRIAIGTSVRGRETQYFGPGTRLLVL.

The chain recombines TRBV4-2 with TRBJ2-7, with 12 bases lining up with TRBD2. V was pared by 1 base and J by 0 bases, with 4 bases of the junction left unmatched. The CDR3 runs to 17 residues. Germline loops: CDR1 LGHNA, CDR2 YNFKEQ. The DNA of the CDR3 is TGTGCCAGCAGCCAAGGACTAGCGGGAGTCAACTCCTACGAGCAGTACTTC. Translation gives CASSQGLAGVNSYEQYF.

This clone has more than one count but fewer than ten. The gene calls are TRBV9 and TRBJ2-1, with 8 positions matching TRBD2. Germline V gene data show CDR1 as SGDLS and CDR2 as YYNGEE. The CDR3 covers 15 residues. V shed 4 bases and J 3 bases; nucleotides not matched to a gene: 6. The CDR3: CASSHTSGGYNEQFF. Written as DNA, the CDR3 is TGTGCCAGCAGCCACACTAGCGGCGGCTACAATGAGCAGTTCTTC.

The gene calls are TRBV27 and TRBJ2-2, with 9 bases aligning to TRBD1. The CDR3 consists of 14 residues. Germline V gene sequence: CDR1 MNHEY, CDR2 SMNVEV (reference sequence). V shed 4 bases, J shed 3 bases, and the junction held 0 bases outside the gene matches. CDR3: CASSWTGDTGELFF. Here the CDR3 DNA reads TGTGCCAGCAGTTGGACAGGGGACACCGGGGAGCTGTTTTTT.

This sequence joins TRBV9 and TRBJ2-3; 10 bases fit TRBD1. Germline values: CDR1 SGDLS, CDR2 YYNGEE. The CDR3 covers 14 residues. The trim removed 3 bases at V and 11 bases at J, leaving 9 bases unmatched. The CDR3 here is CASSARDRGFWQYF. In DNA, the CDR3 is TGTGCCAGCAGCGCCCGGGACAGGGGTTTTTGGCAGTATTTT.

The gene calls are TRBV2 and TRBJ2-5; D unclear. CDR1 and CDR2 from the germline V gene are SNHLY and FYNNEI. There are 11 residues in the CDR3. Between the trimmed V and J ends, which lost 2 bases and 7 bases, there was a span of 5 bases. The CDR3 spells CASSESRTQYF. CDR3 bases: TGTGCCAGCAGTGAAAGCCGGACCCAGTACTTC.

This sequence joins TRBV5-1 and TRBJ2-1, with 11 bases fitting TRBD2. The length of the CDR3 is 16 residues. Losses at the gene ends were 3 bases for V and 5 bases for J; bases not matched to a gene: 7. CDR1 and CDR2 from the germline V gene are SGHRS and YFSETQ. CDR3 coding DNA: TGCGCCAGCAGCTCTCGGACTAGCGGGCTTAACAATGAGCAGTTCTTC. It encodes CASSSRTSGLNNEQFF. The full variable domain, in which reference TRBV5-1 and TRBJ2-1 provide the parts outside the CDR3, is KAGVTQTPRYLIKTRGQQVTLSCSPISGHRSVSWYQQTPGQGLQFLFEYFSETQRNKGNFPGRFSGRQFSNSRSEMNVSTLELGDSALYLCASSSRTSGLNNEQFFGPGTRLTVL.

CDR3 amino acids: CASTPLGGSEQYF. The CDR3, as DNA: TGCGCCAGCACACCTCTGGGGGGTTCGGAGCAGTACTTC. V and J are TRBV5-1 and TRBJ2-5, with D possibly matching TRBD2 (6 bases). Germline V gene data show CDR1 as SGHRS and CDR2 as YFSETQ. The CDR3 length is 13 residues. With 6 bases removed from V and 11 bases from J, the gap between germline ends came to 20 bases.

The chain is built from TRBV19 and TRBJ1-1, with D maybe TRBD1 (5 bases). CDR1 and CDR2 (germline): LNHDA, SQIVND (reference sequence). The CDR3 loop spans 13 amino acids. V was pared by 5 bases and J by 6 bases, with 13 bases between. CDR3 coding DNA: TGTGCCAGTAGTGTGGGGGGTAGGGCTGAAGCTTTCTTT. It encodes CASSVGGRAEAFF.

The chain recombines TRBV19 with TRBJ1-2; D remains ambiguous. The length of the CDR3 is 13 residues. The ends were cut back, 4 bases at V and 8 bases at J, with 14 bases in the middle. Germline CDR1 and CDR2: LNHDA and SQIVND (reference sequence). The DNA of the CDR3 is TGTGCCAGTAGTAATGTCCCCCGGAGCGGCTACACCTTC. Amino acid sequence: CASSNVPRSGYTF.

This clone was detected once. Germline is not matched at one junction end, which may reflect a read error. This sequence joins TRBV7-7 and TRBJ2-1, with a possible D match to TRBD2 (5 bases). The CDR3 totals 15 residues. The germline CDR1 and CDR2 sequences are SSHAT and FNYEAQ (reference sequence). The CDR3 nucleotides are TGTGCTAGCAGCTCGGACTCCCCCCCGCCGAATGAGCAGTTCTTC. This gives the protein CASSSDSPPPNEQFF.

The chain carries TRBV5-6 and TRBJ2-1; a possible D gene is TRBD2 (5 bases). V lost 0 bases to trimming and J lost 0 bases, with 10 bases between them. The CDR3 has 16 amino acids. Per the germline V gene, CDR1 is SGHDT and CDR2 is YYEEEE. In DNA, the CDR3 is TGTGCCAGCAGCTTGGATGAGCGGCGCTCCTACAATGAGCAGTTCTTC. It specifies CASSLDERRSYNEQFF.

The chain is built from TRBV6-1 and TRBJ1-1; 7 nucleotides match TRBD1. With V trimmed by 0 bases and J by 3 bases, 1 base remained unmatched. CDR1 is MNHNS, CDR2 SASEGT, per germline. This CDR3 is 14 amino acids long. The CDR3 nucleotides are TGTGCCAGCAGTGAAGCTGGGACAGACACTGAAGCTTTCTTT. This codes for CASSEAGTDTEAFF.

This sequence joins TRBV7-5 and TRBJ2-7; the DNA was not used to check the table's D call, TRBD1. TRBV7-5 is assigned pseudogene status. This CDR3 comprises 14 residues. CDR3 residues: CARSSPGQAFEQYF. CDR3 DNA sequence: TGTGCCAGAAGCTCTCCGGGACAAGCCTTCGAGCAGTACTTC.

V usage is TRBV29-1 and J usage is TRBJ2-1; 15 positions agree with TRBD2. The germline V gene encodes CDR1 SQVTM and CDR2 ANQGSEA. V was clipped by 1 base and J by 8 bases; unmatched bases: 6. This CDR3 has 16 amino acids. Here the CDR3 reads CSVEGTSGRGGDEQFF. The CDR3 region has the DNA TGCAGCGTTGAAGGGACTAGCGGGAGGGGAGGGGATGAGCAGTTCTTC.

The gene calls are TRBV5-6 and TRBJ1-4; D remains ambiguous. The CDR3 is made up of 16 amino acids. The V and J ends lost 3 bases and 0 bases respectively, with 12 bases between them. Germline CDR1 is SGHDT and CDR2 is YYEEEE. The CDR3 protein is CASSYLEIATNEKLFF. The CDR3, as DNA: TGTGCCAGCAGCTATTTAGAGATTGCAACTAATGAAAAACTGTTTTTT.

This clone was detected only a few times. V and J are TRBV5-6 and TRBJ2-7; possibly TRBD1 for D (6 bases). The V gene's germline CDR1 is SGHDT and CDR2 YYEEEE. The CDR3 runs to 14 residues. Trimming shortened V by 1 base and J by 3 bases, and 11 bases separated the two germline ends. CDR3 nucleotide sequence: TGTGCCAGCAGCTTGCGCAGGGGCCACTACGAGCAGTACTTC. Translating it yields CASSLRRGHYEQYF. Full variable domain (missing parts from reference TRBV5-6 and TRBJ2-7): DAGVTQSPTHLIKTRGQQVTLRCSPKSGHDTVSWYQQALGQGPQFIFQYYEEEERQRGNFPDRFSGHQFPNYSSELNVNALLLGDSALYLCASSLRRGHYEQYFGPGTRLTVT.

V usage is TRBV7-9 and J usage is TRBJ2-5; TRBD1 aligns across 7 bases. The CDR3 consists of 15 residues. Germline V gene data show CDR1 as SEHNR and CDR2 as FQNEAQ (reference sequence). V lost 5 bases to trimming and J lost 2 bases; unmatched junction nucleotides: 8. The DNA of the CDR3 is TGTGCCAGCAGCATCCGGGACAGTGCTCAAGAGACCCAGTACTTC. Translation gives CASSIRDSAQETQYF. The full variable domain, rest sourced from reference TRBV7-9 and TRBJ2-5, is DTGVSQNPRHKITKRGQNVTFRCDPISEHNRLYWYRQTLGQGPEFLTYFQNEAQLEKSRLLSDRFSAERPKGSFSTLEIQRTEQGDSAMYLCASSIRDSAQETQYFGPGTRLLVL.

This chain links TRBV15 with TRBJ2-7; 8 bases agree with TRBD1. The CDR3 extends over 14 amino acids. Germline values: CDR1 LNHNV, CDR2 YYDKDF (reference sequence). Trimming took 5 bases from V and 6 from J; bases not matched to a gene: 9. This CDR3 is CATSRGQGIGEQYF. CDR3 DNA: TGTGCCACCAGCCGCGGACAGGGCATAGGCGAGCAGTACTTC.

In the case of this clone: The sample contains more than one DNA sequence encoding this CDR3. This sequence joins TRBV5-4 and TRBJ2-5, with D uncertain. The ends were cut back, 0 bases at V and 3 bases at J, with 6 bases in the middle. CDR1 is SGHNT and CDR2 is YYREEE in the germline V gene (reference sequence). This CDR3 region has 13 residues. CDR3 coding DNA: TGTGCCAGCAGCTTGGTCTTCGAAGAGACCCAGTACTTC. This encodes CASSLVFEETQYF.

CDR3: CASSLGLTSGANVLTF. CDR3 DNA sequence: TGTGCCAGCAGCTTGGGACTGACCTCTGGGGCCAACGTCCTGACTTTC. V gene TRBV11-2 combines with J gene TRBJ2-6; TRBD2 might be the D (6 bases). The CDR3 spans 16 residues. Trimming stripped 3 bases from V and 0 bases from J, with 9 bases between. Germline lookup yields CDR1 SGHAT and CDR2 FQNNGV.